This T cell receptor beta chain was documented in a study of blood T cell repertoires in COVID-19. The table came from immunoSEQ multiplex PCR; TCRdb's copy has only in-frame clones and leaves some out. The repertoire holds about 310,000 clones, with around 91% as singletons. This CDR3 region has 16 residues. The V segment lost 2 bases and the J segment 3 bases; nucleotides outside the gene matches: 8. The receptor's source is a woman aged 40 to 50 who had recovered from COVID-19. The V call is TRBV23-1, the J call TRBJ1-2, with TRBD1 identical over 8 bases. TRBV23-1 carries the ORF label, with uncertain function. Sample: PBMCs or T cells enriched from blood (not recorded which). For the CDR3, the DNA is TGCGCCAGCAGTCAACGCGTTGACAGGGGTTACTATGGCTACACCTTC. This sequence encodes CASSQRVDRGYYGYTF.